This T cell receptor beta chain stems from a study of T cell responses to AZD1222 COVID-19 vaccine. The repertoire was sequenced with immunoSEQ multiplex PCR; TCRdb's copy has only in-frame clones and lacks some. The data contain about 82,000 clones, 85% to 90% of them singletons. Trimming took off 6 bases at V and 4 bases at J, with 10 bases between the two ends. Germline lookup yields CDR1 WNHNN and CDR2 SYGVQD (reference sequence). This CDR3 is built from 13 residues. The origin of this receptor is an adult in good health. Sequenced here: peripheral blood, sampled on day 0 of AZD1222 vaccination. The chain is built from TRBV10-1 and TRBJ1-5; a possible D gene is TRBD1 (6 bases). The CDR3: CASSYTGNQPQHF. The CDR3 DNA is TGCGCCAGCAGCTATACAGGGAATCAGCCCCAGCATTTT.